The source of this TCR beta chain is a study of T cell repertoires in ileal Crohn's disease. Turning to the study itself: All patients had surgery for stricturing (about 60%) or penetrating (around 39%) disease.

Per sample, roughly 470 nanograms of biopsy DNA were TCRB immunosequenced. Only in-frame clones appear in the TCRdb table, and some are missing; sequencing was by immunoSEQ multiplex PCR. The table lists some 5,400 clones, about 69% of them singletons. CDR3 length equals 18 residues. After removal of 3 bases from V and 5 bases from J, the junction contained 17 bases not matched to a gene. From germline, CDR1 is LGHNT and CDR2 FRNRAP. The time point here: neoterminal ileum biopsy at postoperative endoscopy, about 6 months after surgery. The chain has TRBV12-5 and TRBJ2-5; 8 positions agree with TRBD2. Sequencing used ileal tissue. The sequence was obtained from an adult with Crohn's disease. The CDR3 protein is CASGFRLLGRGGVETQYF. The CDR3 DNA is TGTGCTAGTGGTTTCCGTTTGCTTGGTCGGGGGGGTGTGGAGACCCAGTACTTC.